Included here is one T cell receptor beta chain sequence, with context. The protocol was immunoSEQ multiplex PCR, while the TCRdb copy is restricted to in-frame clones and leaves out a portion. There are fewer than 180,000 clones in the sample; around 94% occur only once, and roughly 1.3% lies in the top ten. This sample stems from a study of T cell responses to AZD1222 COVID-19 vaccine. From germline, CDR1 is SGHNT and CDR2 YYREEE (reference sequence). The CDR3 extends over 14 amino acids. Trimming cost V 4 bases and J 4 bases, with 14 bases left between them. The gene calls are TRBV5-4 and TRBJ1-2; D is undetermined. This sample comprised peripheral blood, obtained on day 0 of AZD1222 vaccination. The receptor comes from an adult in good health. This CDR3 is CASSPGEGSYGYTF. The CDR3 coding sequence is TGTGCCAGCAGCCCCGGGGAGGGAAGCTATGGCTACACCTTC.